This TCR beta chain was recorded in a study of OX40 agonist ivuxolimab in advanced cancers. Across the study: Having had anti-PD-1, anti-PD-L1 or anti-CTLA-4 therapy before was allowed, and more than 35% had some. Overall study findings and caveats: In the 0.1 to 3.0 mg/kg range, CD4+ and CD8+ blood T cells had expanded clonally by week 6. What antigens the expanded peripheral T cells recognized was never established.

Sequenced by immunoSEQ multiplex PCR; TCRdb stores in-frame clones only, minus some. The sample consists of around 95,000 clones, 90% of them appearing once. The germline V and J ends were trimmed by 4 bases and 5 bases, with 17 bases remaining between them. This CDR3 spans 15 amino acids. The germline gives CDR1 MNHNS, CDR2 SASEGT. As to this clone: As yet, its antigen is unknown.

This receptor was obtained from an adult with an advanced solid tumor such as melanoma, head and neck, liver or kidney cancer. V gene TRBV6-1 combines with J gene TRBJ2-5, with a tentative D call TRBD1 (5 bases). The sequenced sample was CD4+ or CD8+ T cells sorted from blood, obtained in a trial of the OX40 agonist ivuxolimab. The CDR3 DNA reads as TGTGCCAGCAGTGGTCAGGTGTTTAAGGGGGAGACCCAGTACTTC. Protein product: CASSGQVFKGETQYF.